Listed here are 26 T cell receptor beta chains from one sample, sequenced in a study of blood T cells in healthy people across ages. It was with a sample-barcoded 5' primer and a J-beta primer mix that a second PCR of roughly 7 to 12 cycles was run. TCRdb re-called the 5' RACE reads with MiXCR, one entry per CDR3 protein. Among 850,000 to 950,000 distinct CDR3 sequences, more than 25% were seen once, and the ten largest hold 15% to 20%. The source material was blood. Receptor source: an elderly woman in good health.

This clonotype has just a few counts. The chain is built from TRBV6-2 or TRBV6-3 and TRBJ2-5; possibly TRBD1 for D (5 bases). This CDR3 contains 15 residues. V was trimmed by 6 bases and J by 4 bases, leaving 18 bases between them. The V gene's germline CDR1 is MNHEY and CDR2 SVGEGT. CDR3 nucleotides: TGTGCCAGCAGCCCAGGACATTTAGGGCGAGAGACCCAGTACTTC. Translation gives CASSPGHLGRETQYF.

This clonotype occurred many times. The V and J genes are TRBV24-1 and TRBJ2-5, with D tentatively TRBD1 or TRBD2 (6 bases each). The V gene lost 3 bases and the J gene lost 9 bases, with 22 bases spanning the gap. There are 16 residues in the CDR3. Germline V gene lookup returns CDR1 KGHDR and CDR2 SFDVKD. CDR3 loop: CATSDPDSPGGKAQYF. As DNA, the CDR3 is TGTGCCACCAGTGATCCGGACAGCCCCGGGGGTAAGGCCCAGTACTTC.

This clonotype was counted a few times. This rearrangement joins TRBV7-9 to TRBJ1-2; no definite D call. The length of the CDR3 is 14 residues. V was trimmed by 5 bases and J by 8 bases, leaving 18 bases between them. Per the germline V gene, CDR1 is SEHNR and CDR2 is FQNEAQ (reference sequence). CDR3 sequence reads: CASSRDHEWEGYTF. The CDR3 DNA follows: TGTGCCAGCAGCCGAGACCACGAATGGGAAGGCTACACCTTC.

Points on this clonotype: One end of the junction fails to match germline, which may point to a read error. For the CDR3, the DNA is TGCAGTGCTACCGGGACTAGCGGGGGAAACAATGAGCATTTCTTC. It translates to CSATGTSGGNNEHFF. This sequence joins TRBV20-1 and TRBJ2-1, with 14 positions matching TRBD2. CDR3 length: 15 residues. Germline CDR1 DFQATT, CDR2 SNEGSKA (reference sequence).

The CDR3, as DNA: TGTGCCAGCAGCTTAGAGGGGACAGGCCGGTTGTCGGAAGCTTTCTTT. This gives the protein CASSLEGTGRLSEAFF. The chain recombines TRBV7-9 with TRBJ1-1; 8 nucleotides align to TRBD1. The J segment lost 8 bases and the V segment lost 1 base, leaving 12 bases of the junction unmatched. Germline CDR1 reads SEHNR; CDR2 reads FQNEAQ (reference sequence). The CDR3 loop spans 16 amino acids.

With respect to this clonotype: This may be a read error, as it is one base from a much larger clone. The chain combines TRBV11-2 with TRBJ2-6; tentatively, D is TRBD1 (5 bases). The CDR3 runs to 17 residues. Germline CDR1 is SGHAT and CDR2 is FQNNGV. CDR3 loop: CASSFLRSFSGANVPTF. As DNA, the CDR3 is TGTGCCAGCAGCTTCCTCCGTTCTTTCTCTGGGGCCAACGTCCCGACTTTC. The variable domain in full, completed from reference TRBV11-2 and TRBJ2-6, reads EAGVAQSPRYKIIEKRQSVAFWCNPISGHATLYWYQQILGQGPKLLIQFQNNGVVDDSQLPKDRFSAERLKGVDSTLKIQPAKLEDSAVYLCASSFLRSFSGANVPTFGAGSRLTVL.

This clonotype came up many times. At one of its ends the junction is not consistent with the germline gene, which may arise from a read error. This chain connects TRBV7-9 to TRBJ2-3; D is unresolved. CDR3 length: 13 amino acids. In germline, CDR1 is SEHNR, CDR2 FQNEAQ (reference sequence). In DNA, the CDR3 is TGTGCCAGCAGTTTAGCCCTACCAGATACGCAGTATTTT. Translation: CASSLALPDTQYF.

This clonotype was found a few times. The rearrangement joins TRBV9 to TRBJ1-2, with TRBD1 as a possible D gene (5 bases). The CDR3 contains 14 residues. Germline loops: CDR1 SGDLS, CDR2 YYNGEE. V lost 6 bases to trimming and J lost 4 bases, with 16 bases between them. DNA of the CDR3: TGTGCCAGCACCCCTGGGAGGGGTGGCTATGGCTACACCTTC. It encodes CASTPGRGGYGYTF.

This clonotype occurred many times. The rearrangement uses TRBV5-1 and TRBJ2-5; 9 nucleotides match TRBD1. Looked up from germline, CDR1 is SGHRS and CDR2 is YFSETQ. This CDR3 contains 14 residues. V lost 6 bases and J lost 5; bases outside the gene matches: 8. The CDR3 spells CASTPGTGMETQYF. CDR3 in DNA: TGCGCCAGCACCCCCGGGACAGGGATGGAGACCCAGTACTTC.

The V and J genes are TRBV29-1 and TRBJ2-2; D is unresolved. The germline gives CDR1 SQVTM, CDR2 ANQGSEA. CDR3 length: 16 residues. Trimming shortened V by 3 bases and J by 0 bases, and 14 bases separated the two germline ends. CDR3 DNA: TGCAGCGTTGATGGGCCACAAGGGTCGAACACCGGGGAGCTGTTTTTT. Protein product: CSVDGPQGSNTGELFF.

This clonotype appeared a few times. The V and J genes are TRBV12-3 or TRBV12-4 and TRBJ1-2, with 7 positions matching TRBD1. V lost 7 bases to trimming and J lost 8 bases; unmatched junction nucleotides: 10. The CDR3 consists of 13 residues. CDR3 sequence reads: CASKIEGAPGYTF. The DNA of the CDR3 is TGTGCCAGCAAGATAGAGGGGGCGCCCGGCTACACCTTC.

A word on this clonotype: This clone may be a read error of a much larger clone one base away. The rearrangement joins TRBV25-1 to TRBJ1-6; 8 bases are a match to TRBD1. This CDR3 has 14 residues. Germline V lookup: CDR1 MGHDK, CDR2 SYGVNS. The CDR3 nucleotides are TGTGCCAGCAGTGGAGGACAGGGTCAGACACCCCCCCACTTT. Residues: CASSGGQGQTPPHF.

CDR3 protein: CATSRKGQGLINEKLFF. The CDR3 nucleotides are TGTGCCACCAGCAGGAAAGGACAGGGCCTCATTAATGAAAAACTGTTTTTT. The rearrangement joins TRBV15 to TRBJ1-4; TRBD1 matches 8 bases. Germline V lookup: CDR1 LNHNV, CDR2 YYDKDF (reference sequence). The CDR3 is made up of 17 amino acids. V trimming: 3 bases; J trimming: 4 bases; junction bases outside the gene matches: 10.

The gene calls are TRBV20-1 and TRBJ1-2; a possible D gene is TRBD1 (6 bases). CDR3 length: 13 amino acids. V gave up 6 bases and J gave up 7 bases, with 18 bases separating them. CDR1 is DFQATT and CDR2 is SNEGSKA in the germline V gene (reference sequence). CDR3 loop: CSARRNRASGYTF. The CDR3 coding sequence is TGCAGTGCGCGGAGGAACAGGGCTAGTGGCTACACCTTC.

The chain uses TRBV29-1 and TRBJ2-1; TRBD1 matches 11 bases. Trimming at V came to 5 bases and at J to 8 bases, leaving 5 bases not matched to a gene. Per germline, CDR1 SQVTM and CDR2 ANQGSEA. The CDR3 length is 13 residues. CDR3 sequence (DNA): TGCAGCGTTCGGACAGGGGGCTTCTATGAGCAGTTCTTC. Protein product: CSVRTGGFYEQFF.

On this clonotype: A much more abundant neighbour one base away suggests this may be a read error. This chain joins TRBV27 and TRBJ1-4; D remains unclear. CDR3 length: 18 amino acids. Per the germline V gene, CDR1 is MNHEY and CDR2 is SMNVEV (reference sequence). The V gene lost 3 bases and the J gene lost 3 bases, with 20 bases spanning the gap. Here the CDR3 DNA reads TGTGCCAGCAGTTTCTTACTTGAGGGAAGAGCAGCTAATGAAAAACTGTTTTTT. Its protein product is CASSFLLEGRAANEKLFF.

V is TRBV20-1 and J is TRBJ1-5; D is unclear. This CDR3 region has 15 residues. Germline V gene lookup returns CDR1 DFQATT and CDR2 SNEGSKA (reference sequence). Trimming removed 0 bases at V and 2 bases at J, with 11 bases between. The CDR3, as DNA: TGCAGTGCTAGAGATGAGATATCTGGCAATCAGCCCCAGCATTTT. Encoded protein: CSARDEISGNQPQHF.

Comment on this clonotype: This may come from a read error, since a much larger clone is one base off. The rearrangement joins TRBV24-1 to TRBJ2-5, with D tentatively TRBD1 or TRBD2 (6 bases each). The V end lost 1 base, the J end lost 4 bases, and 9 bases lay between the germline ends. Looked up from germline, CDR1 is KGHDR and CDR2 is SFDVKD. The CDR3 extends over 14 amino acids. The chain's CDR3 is CATSDFRGGETQYF. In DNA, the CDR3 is TGTGCCACCAGTGATTTCAGGGGAGGAGAGACCCAGTACTTC.

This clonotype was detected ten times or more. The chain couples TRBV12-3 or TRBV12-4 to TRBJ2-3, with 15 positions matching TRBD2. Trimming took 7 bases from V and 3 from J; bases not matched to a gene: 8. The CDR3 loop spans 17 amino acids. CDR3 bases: TGTGCCAGCACCCCGGGACTAGCGGGGGGCAGAACAGATACGCAGTATTTT. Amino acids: CASTPGLAGGRTDTQYF.

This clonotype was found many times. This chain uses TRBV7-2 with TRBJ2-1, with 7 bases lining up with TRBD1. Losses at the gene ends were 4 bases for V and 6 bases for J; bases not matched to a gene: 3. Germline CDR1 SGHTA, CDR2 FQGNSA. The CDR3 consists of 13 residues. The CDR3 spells CASSSTGFNEQFF. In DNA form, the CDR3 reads TGTGCCAGCAGCTCGACAGGGTTCAATGAGCAGTTCTTC.

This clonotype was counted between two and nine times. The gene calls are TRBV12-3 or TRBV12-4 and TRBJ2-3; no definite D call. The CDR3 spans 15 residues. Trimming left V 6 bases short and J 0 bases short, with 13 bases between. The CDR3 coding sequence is TGTGCCAGCAGAAAAATGATAGCTAGCACAGATACGCAGTATTTT. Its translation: CASRKMIASTDTQYF.

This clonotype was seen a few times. The CDR3 nucleotides read TGTGCCAGCAGCGTAACCTCCGGGACCGCGTCAACCTTC. It yields the protein CASSVTSGTASTF. The chain recombines TRBV3-1 with TRBJ1-2; tentative D call: TRBD1 (5 bases). Trimming pared 5 bases from V and 14 bases from J, leaving 21 bases between. The CDR3 runs to 13 residues. Germline CDR1 reads LGHDT; CDR2 reads YNNKEL (reference sequence).

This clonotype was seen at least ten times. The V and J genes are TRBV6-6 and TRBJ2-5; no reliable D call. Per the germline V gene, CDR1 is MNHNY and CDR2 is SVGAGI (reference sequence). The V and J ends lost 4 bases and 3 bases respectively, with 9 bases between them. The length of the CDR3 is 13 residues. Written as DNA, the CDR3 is TGTGCCAGCAGTTTGGGATCGGAAGAGACCCAGTACTTC. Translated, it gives CASSLGSEETQYF.

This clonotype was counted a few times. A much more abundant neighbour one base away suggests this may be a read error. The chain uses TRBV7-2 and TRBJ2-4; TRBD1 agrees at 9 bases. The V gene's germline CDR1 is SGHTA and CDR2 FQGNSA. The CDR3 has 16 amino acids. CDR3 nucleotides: TGTGCCAGCAGCTTCCCGGGACAGGGTGCCAAAAACATTCGGTACTTC. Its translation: CASSFPGQGAKNIRYF.

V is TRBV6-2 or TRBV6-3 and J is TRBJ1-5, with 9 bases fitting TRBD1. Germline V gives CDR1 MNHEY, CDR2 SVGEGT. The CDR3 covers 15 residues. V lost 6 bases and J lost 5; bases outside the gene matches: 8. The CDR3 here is CASSTPGTGHQPQHF. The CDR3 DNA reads TGTGCCAGCAGCACTCCGGGGACAGGGCATCAGCCCCAGCATTTT.

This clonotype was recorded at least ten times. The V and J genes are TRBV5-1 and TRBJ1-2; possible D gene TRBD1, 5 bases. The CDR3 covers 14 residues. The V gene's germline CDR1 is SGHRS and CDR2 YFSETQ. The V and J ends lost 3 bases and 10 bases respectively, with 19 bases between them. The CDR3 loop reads CASSSSGTASPYTF. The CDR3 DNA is TGCGCCAGCAGCTCCTCCGGGACGGCCTCCCCCTACACCTTC.